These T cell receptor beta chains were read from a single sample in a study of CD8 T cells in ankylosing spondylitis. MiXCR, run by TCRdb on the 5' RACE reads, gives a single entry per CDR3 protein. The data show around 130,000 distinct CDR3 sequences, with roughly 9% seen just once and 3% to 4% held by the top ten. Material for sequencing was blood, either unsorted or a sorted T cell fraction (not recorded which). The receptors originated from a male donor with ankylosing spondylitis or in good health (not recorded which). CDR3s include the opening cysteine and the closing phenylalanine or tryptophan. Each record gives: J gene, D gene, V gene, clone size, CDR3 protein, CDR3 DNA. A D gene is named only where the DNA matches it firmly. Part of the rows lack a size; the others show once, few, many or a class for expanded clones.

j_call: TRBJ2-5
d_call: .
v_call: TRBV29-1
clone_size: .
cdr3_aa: CSVQFLGETQYF
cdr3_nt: TGCAGCGTACAATTCCTGGGGGAGACCCAGTACTTC

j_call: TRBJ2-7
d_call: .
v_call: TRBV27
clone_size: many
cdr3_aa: CASSKPGVGEQYF
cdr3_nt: TGTGCCAGCAGTAAACCCGGAGTTGGCGAGCAGTACTTC

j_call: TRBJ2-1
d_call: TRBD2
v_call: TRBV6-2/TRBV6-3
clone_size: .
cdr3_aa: CASSYSRLTSGRRQFF
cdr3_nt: TGTGCCAGCAGTTACTCGCGCCTTACTAGCGGGAGACGCCAGTTCTTC

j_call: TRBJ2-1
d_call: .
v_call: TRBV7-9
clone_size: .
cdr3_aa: CASSLAGGITLNEQFF
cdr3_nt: TGTGCCAGCAGCTTAGCAGGCGGGATCACCCTCAATGAGCAGTTCTTC

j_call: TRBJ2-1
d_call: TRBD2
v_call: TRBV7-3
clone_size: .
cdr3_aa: CASSGLAGGEDEQFF
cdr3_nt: TGTGCCAGCAGCGGTCTGGCGGGAGGAGAGGATGAGCAGTTCTTC

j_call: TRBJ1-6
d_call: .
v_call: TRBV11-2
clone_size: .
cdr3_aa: CASSFSTANSPLHF
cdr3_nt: TGTGCCAGCAGCTTTAGTACAGCTAATTCACCCCTCCACTTT

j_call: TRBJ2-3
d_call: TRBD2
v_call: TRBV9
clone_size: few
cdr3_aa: CASSVGGSRSGADTQYF
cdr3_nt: TGTGCCAGCAGCGTCGGCGGGAGTCGTAGTGGTGCAGATACGCAGTATTTT

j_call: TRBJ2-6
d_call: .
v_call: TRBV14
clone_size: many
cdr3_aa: CASSQNGITGANVLTF
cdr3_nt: TGTGCCAGCAGCCAAAACGGGATAACTGGGGCCAACGTCCTGACTTTC

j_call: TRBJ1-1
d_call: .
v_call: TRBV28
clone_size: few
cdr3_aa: CASSMDRNTEAFF
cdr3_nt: TGTGCCAGCAGCATGGACAGGAACACTGAAGCTTTCTTT

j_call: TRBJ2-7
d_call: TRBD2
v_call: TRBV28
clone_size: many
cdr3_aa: CASSLLAGAYEQYF
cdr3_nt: TGTGCCAGCAGTTTATTGGCGGGGGCCTACGAGCAGTACTTC

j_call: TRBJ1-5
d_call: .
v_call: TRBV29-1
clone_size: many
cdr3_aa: CSVGVRVNQPQHF
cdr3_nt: TGCAGCGTTGGTGTGAGGGTTAATCAGCCCCAGCATTTT

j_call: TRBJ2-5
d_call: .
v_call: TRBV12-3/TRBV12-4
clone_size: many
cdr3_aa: CASSLAIGRAQETQYF
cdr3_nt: TGTGCCAGCAGTTTAGCGATCGGGCGGGCTCAAGAGACCCAGTACTTC

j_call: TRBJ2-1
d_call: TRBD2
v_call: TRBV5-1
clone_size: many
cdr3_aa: CASSPNVLAGLYNEQFF
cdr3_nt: TGCGCCAGCAGCCCTAACGTACTAGCGGGGCTATACAATGAGCAGTTCTTC

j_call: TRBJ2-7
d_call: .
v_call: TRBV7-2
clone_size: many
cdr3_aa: CASSLQGLAYEQYF
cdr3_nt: TGTGCCAGCAGCCTTCAGGGACTCGCCTACGAGCAGTACTTC

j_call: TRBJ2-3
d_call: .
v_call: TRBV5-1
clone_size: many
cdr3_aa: CASRRGTSTDTQYF
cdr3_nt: TGCGCCAGCAGGAGAGGGACTAGCACAGATACGCAGTATTTT